This T cell receptor beta chain appears in the sequencing data of a study of cytomegalovirus exposure and HLA in healthy donors. Use of 60 Vbeta and 13 Jbeta primers characterized the PCR. Assay used: immunoSEQ multiplex PCR; TCRdb lists only in-frame clones, some missing. The data hold 150,000 to 200,000 clones, with just over 70% observed a single time. The CDR3 loop spans 16 amino acids. Germline CDR1 is SGDLS and CDR2 is YYNGEE. Between the trimmed V and J ends, which lost 3 bases and 0 bases, there was a span of 12 bases. This TCR came from a man younger than 30 in good health and CMV-seropositive. Sequencing was done on a sample of PBMCs. The J gene is TRBJ1-4, the V gene TRBV9; D not resolved. This chain's CDR3 is CASSAPNSATNEKLFF. The DNA of the CDR3 is TGTGCCAGCAGCGCCCCGAACTCGGCAACTAATGAAAAACTGTTTTTT. Full variable domain (rest looked up from reference TRBV9 and TRBJ1-4): DSGVTQTPKHLITATGQRVTLRCSPRSGDLSVYWYQQSLDQGLQFLIQYYNGEERAKGNILERFSAQQFPDLHSELNLSSLELGDSALYFCASSAPNSATNEKLFFGSGTQLSVL.